The source of this TCR beta chain is a study of blood T cell repertoires in COVID-19. Produced via immunoSEQ multiplex PCR; TCRdb's table is partial and in-frame only. The data show some 100,000 clones, with 86% seen just once and approximately 7.9% held by the top ten. The germline V gene encodes CDR1 LNHDA and CDR2 SQIVND (reference sequence). Trimming stripped 3 bases from V and 2 bases from J, with 11 bases between. This CDR3 has 14 amino acids. Material for sequencing was peripheral blood. V is TRBV19 and J is TRBJ2-7; possibly TRBD2 for D (5 bases). The receptor was isolated from a man aged 65 to 79 who had recovered from COVID-19. The CDR3 DNA is TGTGCCAGTAGTATTGCGGGCAGACCCTACGAGCAGTACTTC. Its translation is CASSIAGRPYEQYF.